The T cell receptor beta chain described here comes from a study of T-cell memory formation after mild COVID-19. On the study more broadly: The two donors had largely donor-specific TCR clusters. Whole-study findings and limits: The study detected some responding clones in pre-infection memory, suggesting cross-reactive memory joined. Later expanders leaned CD4+, whereas day 15 to 85 contracting clones were balanced CD4/CD8.

A word on this clonotype: The antigen remains unidentified.

This CDR3 is 14 amino acids long. CDR1 MRHNA and CDR2 SNTAGT come from the germline V gene. Trimming took 6 bases from V and 0 from J; bases not matched to a gene: 2. One entry per CDR3 protein, called by TCRdb with MiXCR from the 5' RACE reads. The sample shows nearly 200,000 distinct CDR3 sequences, around 18% of them seen only once. The chain carries TRBV6-4 and TRBJ2-1; 7 nucleotides agree with TRBD1. Sequenced material: PBMCs or a T cell subset sorted from them (not recorded which). The source of this sequence is an adult woman who had mild COVID-19 (a few samples of this study predate the infection). Cell type and time point are not known. The CDR3 loop reads CASRWDSSYNEQFF. In DNA, the CDR3 is TGTGCCAGCAGATGGGACAGCTCCTACAATGAGCAGTTCTTC.